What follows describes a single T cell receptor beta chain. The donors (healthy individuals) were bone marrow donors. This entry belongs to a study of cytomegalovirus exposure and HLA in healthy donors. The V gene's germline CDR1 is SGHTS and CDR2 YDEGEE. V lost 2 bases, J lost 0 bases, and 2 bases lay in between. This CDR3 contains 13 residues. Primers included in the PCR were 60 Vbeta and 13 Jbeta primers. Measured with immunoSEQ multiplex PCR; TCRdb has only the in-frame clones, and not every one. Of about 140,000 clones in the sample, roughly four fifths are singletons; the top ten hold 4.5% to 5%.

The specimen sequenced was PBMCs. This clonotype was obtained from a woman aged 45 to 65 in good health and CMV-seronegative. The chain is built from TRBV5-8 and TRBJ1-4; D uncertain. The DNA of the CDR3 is TGTGCCAGCAGCTTCGCAACTAATGAAAAACTGTTTTTT. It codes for CASSFATNEKLFF. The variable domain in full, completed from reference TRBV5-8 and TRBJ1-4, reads EAGVTQSPTHLIKTRGQQATLRCSPISGHTSVYWYQQALGLGLQFLLWYDEGEERNRGNFPPRFSGRQFPNYSSELNVNALELEDSALYLCASSFATNEKLFFGSGTQLSVL.